This TCR beta chain is from a study of shared clonotypes between healthy human individuals (dated by TCRdb to the early 2020s). Context from the whole study: A couple of women and a few men aged 18 to 49 years were included in the cohort. For each donor, three plates each were used for CD4 naive and CD4 memory, two plates were used for CD8 naive, and one plate was used for CD8 memory. To estimate repertoire size and how much clonotype sharing occurs between individuals, the study deeply sequenced the blood TCR repertoires of about 5 healthy adults. Different laboratories and diverse techniques were used to prepare libraries and sequence TCR repertoires, to increase sequencing depth and limit assay-specific biases. Leukapheresis yielded between about 0.85 and 10 billion PBMCs per donor.

CDR1 and CDR2, per the germline V gene, are MDHEN and SYDVKM. The V end gives up 5 bases and the J end 3 bases, leaving 10 bases in the junction not matched to a gene. The CDR3 sequence holds 16 residues, the cysteine and phenylalanine included. The kept DNA is CDR3 alone, 48 bases in frame from the first base. CD8 naive samples consisted of CD45RO-negative cells that were positively selected for CCR7, yielding a CD45RA+CCR7+ population without TemRA cells. Donors were healthy HIV-negative adults with no recently reported acute infections or vaccinations. Only Caucasian adults living in Nashville, Tennessee, USA were represented among the donors. Blood was obtained by leukapheresis, after which PBMCs were separated by Ficoll-Histopaque density gradient centrifugation and cryopreserved in liquid nitrogen vapor phase. Analytical flow cytometry was used to check the purity and quantity of each magnetically sorted T cell population. From each sorted fraction, genomic DNA was isolated and quantified by UV absorbance on a Nanodrop 2000c.

TCR CDR3 regions were amplified from genomic DNA by multiplex PCR using the deep immunoSEQ assay. Extracted genomic DNA from each cell subset was distributed evenly across all wells of several immunoSEQ 96-well plates, and each plate was treated as a replicate. Each replicate PCR for sorted subsets received 200 ng genomic DNA, equal to roughly 30,000 T cell genomes. Purified libraries were quantified with a Qubit 3.0 fluorometer, sized on a Bioanalyzer 2100, and re-quantified with the KAPA Library Quantification kit. Each immunoSEQ 96-well plate was sequenced on its own single-read 150-cycle Illumina NextSeq 550 flow cell. From the authors' description of their analysis: Because the immunoSEQ output included only junctional sequences and no quality scores, the filtering could not be the same as the filtering used for full-length reads. Sequences were annotated with PyIR, a Python wrapper for IgBLAST v1.9, and V/J genes and CDR3 were assigned using IMGT germline references. Reads with weak V/J assignments (E-value above 1e-6), missing CDR3, stop codons, out-of-frame junctions, or ambiguous translated residues were removed. V3J clonotypes were defined by identical inferred V gene, J gene, and CDR3 amino acid sequence. Percentage overlap between repertoires was calculated by dividing the number of shared unique clonotypes by the size of the smaller repertoire. Richness of each repertoire was evaluated using RTK rarefaction, the Chao1 estimator, and Recon v2.1 estimates of unobserved clonotypes. Generation probabilities were computed with OLGA for all TCRbeta clonotypes obtained by the gDNA method from several donors. TCRdb limited this immuneACCESS table to in-frame rearrangements with V and J called. A share of clones is missing; checked studies link under half to unresolved V genes, and the rest is unexplained. V and J calls and clone size come straight from that table; D and trimming were deduced from the DNA. The sample table holds about 2,200,000 clones, of which 85% to 95% were seen once. Of the sample, around 1.7% falls within the top ten clones.

With respect to this clone: The target of this receptor is not known. No quality values exist for individual bases; no much larger clone is one base distant.

What the authors observed across the whole study: Sharing across four donors was observed for roughly 5% of naive CD4, over 3% of naive CD8, 2.3% of memory CD4, and around 0.44% of memory CD8 clonotypes. Compared with non-shared clonotypes, clonotypes shared by all four sorted-subset donors had higher generation probabilities. Only blood was sampled, and tissue TCR repertoires likely differ from those in blood. Based on pairwise subsampling, the degree of clonotype sharing among donors was expected to be affected by sequencing depth. Incomplete sequencing was indicated by rarefaction of sorted-subset datasets, despite the large sequencing depth. The small number of donors limited the genetic and exposure-history diversity represented. Estimated clonotype richness was generally larger for naive than for memory subsets.

The V gene is TRBV28 and the J gene is TRBJ2-1, and 7 junction bases match TRBD2. This receptor was identified in a man aged 18-30 years in good health. Some clones in this sample may be carry-over from other donors' samples. Sequenced sample: naive CD8+ T cells from PBMCs. The cell subset or site label here, explained by the study, means: CD45RA+CCR7+. For the CDR3, the sequence is CASSPGAGYNYNEQFF. At the DNA level, the sequence is TGTGCCAGCAGTCCAGGAGCGGGATACAACTACAATGAGCAGTTCTTC.